This T cell receptor beta chain was retrieved from a study of blood T cell repertoires in COVID-19. In this sample, this clone turned up a few times. This table comes from immunoSEQ multiplex PCR, and its TCRdb copy is limited to in-frame clones, with some not included. The sample has some 230,000 clones, about 88% seen once; the top ten hold around 3%. CDR1 and CDR2 from the germline V gene are MNHEY and SMNVEV (reference sequence). CDR3 length: 14 residues. V lost 5 bases and J lost 4; bases outside the gene matches: 5. Source material: peripheral blood. The chain uses TRBV27 and TRBJ1-3; the match to TRBD1 covers 7 bases. The origin of this receptor is a man aged 50 to 59 who had recovered from COVID-19. The CDR3 DNA is TGTGCCAGCAGTCCCAAGACAGGGGGAAACACCATATATTTT. Translation gives CASSPKTGGNTIYF.